The following is a TCR beta chain sequence with its context. Its target is unknown. This sample is drawn from a study of cytomegalovirus exposure and HLA in healthy donors. The roughly 120-subject validation cohort, separate from the approximately 660-subject first cohort, included the donors. Study-wide findings and caveats: Reports showed the classifier diagnosing cytomegalovirus status with high specificity and sensitivity.

The germline V gene encodes CDR1 MNHEY and CDR2 SVGAGI. The length of the CDR3 is 15 residues. V lost 0 bases, J lost 6 bases, and 13 bases lay in between. Clones were read by immunoSEQ multiplex PCR, and TCRdb kept only the in-frame ones, dropping some. The sample records 68,000 or so clones, about 90% being singletons. This receptor was obtained from a young woman in good health and CMV-seronegative. This sequence joins TRBV6-5 and TRBJ2-3, with a tentative D call TRBD2 (5 bases). Sequenced: PBMCs. CDR3 amino acids: CASSYSVGERDTQYF. The CDR3 DNA is TGTGCCAGCAGTTACTCGGTCGGGGAGCGGGATACGCAGTATTTT.